This T cell receptor (beta chain) was identified during a study of post-analysis software for immune sequencing data. Carried by the TCR beta cDNA libraries were unique molecular identifiers. TCRdb recomputed calls from the PCR reads with MiXCR, one row per CDR3 protein. The sample has hundreds of thousands of distinct CDR3 sequences, around 27% seen once. In the case of this clonotype: Its antigen is as yet unknown.

Whole-study findings and limits: For normalized Chao1 diversity, multiple sclerosis patients scored significantly lower than controls did. Roughly five TRBV segments were significantly more frequent in patients than in controls. TRBV5-6, TRBV5-1 and TRBV20-1 were among these segments.

V trimming: 6 bases; J trimming: 2 bases; junction bases outside the gene matches: 10. The CDR3 loop spans 15 amino acids. The germline V gene has CDR1 MNHNS and CDR2 SASEGT. This receptor was obtained from a girl aged 5 to 17 with multiple sclerosis. Sequenced material: blood. The chain carries TRBV6-1 and TRBJ2-7; 7 bases align to TRBD1. CDR3 in DNA: TGTGCCAGCAGCAACAGGGGAGTAAAGGCCTACGAGCAGTACTTC. Its translation: CASSNRGVKAYEQYF.